The clone carrying this T cell receptor beta chain was detected once. Study processing details: By means of reference gene primer amplification, nucleated cell counts were estimated. Generated by immunoSEQ multiplex PCR, the TCRdb table keeps only in-frame clones and is missing some. The DNA gave D and trimming, while V, J and clone size come from that table. The sample includes 300,000 or so clones, roughly 88% of them seen just once. Germline CDR1 is MDHEN and CDR2 is SYDVKM. CDR3 size: 13 residues. Trimming took 6 bases from V and 2 from J, leaving 10 bases between them. This sample is part of a study of blood T cell repertoires in COVID-19. Study in general: The samples span acute and convalescent COVID-19 from the United States, Italy and Spain. PBMCs, B-cell-depleted T cells, or T cells provided the cDNA or gDNA that made up the material.

The sample taken for sequencing was peripheral blood. The clonotype was recovered from a woman aged 50 to 60 with acute or convalescent COVID-19. The rearrangement uses TRBV28 and TRBJ1-2, with a weak D call TRBD1 (6 bases). CDR3 loop: CASSDRTNYGYTF. The CDR3 bases are TGTGCCAGCAGCGACAGGACCAACTATGGCTACACCTTC.